These 19 T cell receptor beta chains were sequenced from one sample in a study of CD8+CD57+ T cells in acquired aplastic anemia (dated by TCRdb to about 2018). The patients picked for sequencing were ones in whom flow cytometry had shown an expansion of CD8+CD57+ cells. TCRdb shows the sequencer as Illumina HiSeq 2000. Genomic DNA served as template for TCR beta VDJ combination and CDR3 sequence profiling. Using fastp at Q25 and MiXCR, TCRdb reprocessed the public reads and kept productive beta chains. Rows are combined by CDR3 protein, so each entry shows the most common genes and DNA. The sample table contains around 79,000 distinct CDR3 sequences; only one count was recorded for just over 70% of them. The ten top clones hold roughly 80% of the sample. Sequenced input: sorted CD4+, CD8+, or CD8+CD57+ T cells (not recorded which) from PBMCs. The receptors shown here come from a human donor with aplastic anemia.

This rearrangement joins TRBV5-1 to TRBJ1-2; D ambiguous. Germline CDR1 and CDR2: SGHRS and YFSETQ. The CDR3 has 14 residues. V dropped 0 bases and J dropped 2 bases, with 8 bases sitting between them. The CDR3 spells CASSLVAGNYGYTF. CDR3 sequence (DNA): TGCGCCAGCAGCTTGGTTGCCGGGAACTATGGCTACACCTTC.

V is TRBV29-1 and J is TRBJ2-7; TRBD1 or TRBD2 may be the D gene (5 bases each). With 8 bases removed from V and 3 bases from J, the gap between germline ends came to 17 bases. The germline gives CDR1 SQVTM, CDR2 ANQGSEA. The CDR3 length is 13 residues. The CDR3 bases are TGCAGCTCCCCCGGGACGGGGATCTACGAGCAGTACTTC. Translating gives CSSPGTGIYEQYF.

V and J are TRBV9 and TRBJ2-3; D gene ambiguous. The CDR3 runs to 16 residues. CDR1 and CDR2 from the germline V gene are SGDLS and YYNGEE. Trimming took off 4 bases at V and 4 bases at J, with 19 bases between the two ends. In nucleotides, the CDR3 is TGTGCCAGCAGCTTAAGGACCGGGTGGGCCGCAGATACGCAGTATTTT. It translates to CASSLRTGWAADTQYF.

The chain recombines TRBV6-1 with TRBJ2-3, with 7 bases aligning to TRBD1. This CDR3 spans 14 amino acids. Germline assignment: CDR1 MNHNS and CDR2 SASEGT. The J segment lost 0 bases and the V segment lost 6 bases, leaving 3 bases of the junction unmatched. The CDR3 nucleotides are TGTGCCAGCAGGGGGACAGAAAGCACAGATACGCAGTATTTT. Translation gives CASRGTESTDTQYF.

The chain has TRBV7-6 and TRBJ2-7; D is undetermined. Trimming cost V 8 bases and J 4 bases, with 15 bases left between them. The length of the CDR3 is 13 residues. Germline V CDR1 and CDR2: SGHVS, FNYEAQ. The CDR3 coding sequence is TGTGCCAGCGGGTCGGGTTCCATTTACGAGCAGTACTTC. Protein: CASGSGSIYEQYF.

Only one count was recorded for this clonotype. The chain links TRBV10-2 to TRBJ1-5; no definite D call. There are 13 residues in the CDR3. Germline assignment: CDR1 WSHSY and CDR2 SAAADI. Trimming removed 2 bases at V and 7 bases at J, with 9 bases between. The CDR3 here is CASSEEVEQPQHF. DNA of the CDR3: TGCGCCAGCAGTGAGGAGGTGGAACAGCCCCAGCATTTT.

V and J are TRBV15 and TRBJ2-2; TRBD2 matches at 10 bases. V was pared by 1 base and J by 1 base, with 0 bases of the junction left unmatched. The CDR3 totals 16 residues. Per the germline V gene, CDR1 is LNHNV and CDR2 is YYDKDF (reference sequence). DNA for the CDR3: TGTGCCACCAGCAGAGGGACTAGCGGGAACACCGGGGAGCTGTTTTTT. This translates into CATSRGTSGNTGELFF.

The J gene is TRBJ2-5, the V gene TRBV5-4; 10 bases agree with TRBD2. J was trimmed by 2 bases and V by 6 bases; bases with no gene match: 7. Germline V gives CDR1 SGHNT, CDR2 YYREEE (reference sequence). The CDR3 covers 15 residues. The CDR3 DNA reads TGTGCCAGCAACCGAGCGGGAGGGGTTCAAGAGACCCAGTACTTC. Its translation: CASNRAGGVQETQYF.

V is TRBV2 and J is TRBJ2-7, with TRBD1 as a possible D gene (6 bases). Germline CDR1 SNHLY, CDR2 FYNNEI. V was cut by 6 bases and J by 0 bases, with 12 bases left in between. The CDR3 totals 14 residues. The CDR3 coding sequence is TGTGCCAGCAGGTACCGGGACAACTCCTACGAGCAGTACTTC. This codes for CASRYRDNSYEQYF.

This chain connects TRBV12-3 or TRBV12-4 to TRBJ2-7; D possibly corresponds to TRBD2 (5 bases). The CDR3 extends over 13 amino acids. Trimming stripped 4 bases from V and 3 bases from J, with 10 bases between. CDR3 bases: TGTGCCAGCAGTTCCGACTATTACTACGAGCAGTACTTC. Its protein is CASSSDYYYEQYF.

This clonotype has a handful of counts. The chain combines TRBV7-9 with TRBJ2-1; D is unclear. The CDR3 has 13 amino acids. Per germline, CDR1 SEHNR and CDR2 FQNEAQ (reference sequence). Trimming left V 3 bases short and J 6 bases short, with 9 bases between. CDR3 coding DNA: TGTGCCAGCAGCTTCGAACTCACCAATGAGCAGTTCTTC. Translated, it gives CASSFELTNEQFF.

V usage is TRBV29-1 and J usage is TRBJ1-2, with TRBD1 identical over 9 bases. V was clipped by 6 bases and J by 8 bases; unmatched bases: 10. The CDR3 extends over 13 amino acids. Germline V gene sequence: CDR1 SQVTM, CDR2 ANQGSEA. CDR3 bases: TGCAGCGTGGAATCCGGGACAGGGAGCGGCTACACCTTC. Translation gives CSVESGTGSGYTF.

As concerns this clonotype: One junction end disagrees with the germline gene, perhaps due to a read error. The rearrangement joins TRBV25-1 to TRBJ2-7, with D perhaps matching TRBD1 or TRBD2 (5 bases each). This CDR3 spans 13 amino acids. Germline V lookup: CDR1 MGHDK, CDR2 SYGVNS. CDR3 in amino acids: CASSEGTPYEQYF. The CDR3 DNA reads as TGTGCAAGCAGTGAAGGGACCCCCTACGAGCAGTACTTC.

The V and J genes are TRBV10-3 and TRBJ2-1; D is ambiguous. Deletions cut 10 bases from V and 8 bases from J, with 18 bases between. Germline assignment: CDR1 ENHRY and CDR2 SYGVKD. The CDR3 length is 13 residues. The CDR3 nucleotides read TGTGCCACCGCTCCGGACCAAGAGGATGAGCAGTTCTTC. Protein: CATAPDQEDEQFF.

This clonotype was counted once. The chain is built from TRBV29-1 and TRBJ2-7, with a tentative D call TRBD1 (6 bases). Trimming took 6 bases from V and 0 from J, leaving 12 bases between them. Germline loops: CDR1 SQVTM, CDR2 ANQGSEA. The CDR3 is 13 amino acids. Written as DNA, the CDR3 is TGCAGCGTAACAGGGCTCCACTCCTACGAGCAGTACTTC. Its translation is CSVTGLHSYEQYF.

This clonotype was observed a handful of times. The rearrangement uses TRBV19 and TRBJ2-7; D is undetermined. The length of the CDR3 is 11 residues. The ends were cut back, 9 bases at V and 2 bases at J, with 8 bases in the middle. Germline CDR1 is LNHDA and CDR2 is SQIVND (reference sequence). The CDR3 bases are TGTGCCAGCGCCTCAGCCTACGAGCAGTACTTC. It yields the protein CASASAYEQYF.

The J gene is TRBJ2-7, the V gene TRBV2; 10 bases are shared with TRBD1. CDR3 length: 14 residues. Germline CDR1 is SNHLY and CDR2 is FYNNEI. V dropped 4 bases and J dropped 6; count of bases not matched to a gene: 6. The CDR3 protein is CASSAGTGDAEQYF. CDR3 bases: TGTGCCAGCAGTGCCGGGACAGGGGACGCCGAGCAGTACTTC.

The V and J genes are TRBV24-1 and TRBJ1-5, with D unclear. The germline V and J ends were trimmed by 2 bases and 4 bases, with 2 bases remaining between them. This CDR3 has 12 amino acids. The germline gives CDR1 KGHDR, CDR2 SFDVKD. CDR3 in DNA: TGTGCCACCAGTGATTCAAATCAGCCCCAGCATTTT. Amino acids: CATSDSNQPQHF.

This chain links TRBV7-9 with TRBJ2-5; possible D gene TRBD1, 6 bases. V lost 7 bases, J lost 1 base, and 10 bases lay in between. Germline V CDR1 and CDR2: SEHNR, FQNEAQ (reference sequence). The CDR3 loop spans 13 amino acids. The CDR3 loop is CASKLDSQETQYF. CDR3 nucleotides: TGTGCCAGCAAATTGGACAGCCAAGAGACCCAGTACTTC.